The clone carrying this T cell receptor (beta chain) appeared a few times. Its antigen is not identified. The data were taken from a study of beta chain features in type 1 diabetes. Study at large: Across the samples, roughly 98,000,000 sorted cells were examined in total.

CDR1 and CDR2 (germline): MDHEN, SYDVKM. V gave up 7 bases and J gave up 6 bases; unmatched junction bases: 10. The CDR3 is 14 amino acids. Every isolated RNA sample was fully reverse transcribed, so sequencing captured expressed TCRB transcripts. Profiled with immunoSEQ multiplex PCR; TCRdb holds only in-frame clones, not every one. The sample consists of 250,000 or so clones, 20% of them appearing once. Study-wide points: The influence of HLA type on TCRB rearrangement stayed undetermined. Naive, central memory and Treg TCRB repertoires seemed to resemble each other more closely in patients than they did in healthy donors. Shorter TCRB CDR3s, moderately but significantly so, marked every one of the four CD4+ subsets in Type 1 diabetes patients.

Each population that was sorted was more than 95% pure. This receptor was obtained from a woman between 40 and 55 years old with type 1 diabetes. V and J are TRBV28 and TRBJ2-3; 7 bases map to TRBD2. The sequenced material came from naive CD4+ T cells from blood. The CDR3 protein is CASTQSGAPDTQYF. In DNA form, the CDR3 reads TGTGCCAGCACCCAAAGCGGGGCCCCCGATACGCAGTATTTT.